This T cell receptor beta chain was found in a study of blood T cell repertoires in COVID-19. Study details: The United States, Italy and Spain were the sources of the acute and convalescent COVID-19 samples.

For this clone: Other DNA sequences in the sample encode the same CDR3.

CDR3 size: 14 residues. Germline assignment: CDR1 SGHRS and CDR2 YFSETQ. With 4 bases removed from V and 2 bases from J, the gap between germline ends came to 12 bases. Only in-frame clones appear in the TCRdb table, and some are missing; sequencing was by immunoSEQ multiplex PCR. The repertoire has fewer than 350,000 clones, approximately 90% of them found once; the top ten carry approximately 4.2%. Sequences were obtained from peripheral blood. This sequence originates from a man in his forties with acute or convalescent COVID-19. J is TRBJ1-1 and V is TRBV5-1; D unclear. The CDR3 region has the DNA TGCGCCAGCAGCCTGGACGGAGAAAACACTGAAGCTTTCTTT. Its protein is CASSLDGENTEAFF.